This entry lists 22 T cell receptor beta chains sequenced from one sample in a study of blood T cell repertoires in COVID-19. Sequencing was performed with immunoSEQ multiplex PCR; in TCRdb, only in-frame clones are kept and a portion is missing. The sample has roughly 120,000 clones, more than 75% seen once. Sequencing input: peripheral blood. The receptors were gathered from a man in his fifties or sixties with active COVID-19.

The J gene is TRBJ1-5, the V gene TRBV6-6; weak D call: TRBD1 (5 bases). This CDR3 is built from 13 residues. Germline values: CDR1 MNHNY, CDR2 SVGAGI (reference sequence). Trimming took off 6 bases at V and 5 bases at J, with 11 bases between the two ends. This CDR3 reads CASSNGGDQPQHF. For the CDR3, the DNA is TGTGCCAGCAGCAACGGGGGAGATCAGCCCCAGCATTTT.

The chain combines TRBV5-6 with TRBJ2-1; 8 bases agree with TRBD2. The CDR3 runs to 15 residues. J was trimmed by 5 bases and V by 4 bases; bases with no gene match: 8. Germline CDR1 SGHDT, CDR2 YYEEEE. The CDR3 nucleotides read TGTGCCAGCAGCCCTCCGGGGGGGTTACACAATGAGCAGTTCTTC. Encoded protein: CASSPPGGLHNEQFF.

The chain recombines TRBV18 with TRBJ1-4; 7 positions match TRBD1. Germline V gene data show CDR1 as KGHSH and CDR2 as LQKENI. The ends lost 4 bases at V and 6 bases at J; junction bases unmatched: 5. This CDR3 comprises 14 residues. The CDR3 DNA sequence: TGTGCCAGCTCACTAGGGACAGCGGATGAAAAACTGTTTTTT. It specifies CASSLGTADEKLFF.

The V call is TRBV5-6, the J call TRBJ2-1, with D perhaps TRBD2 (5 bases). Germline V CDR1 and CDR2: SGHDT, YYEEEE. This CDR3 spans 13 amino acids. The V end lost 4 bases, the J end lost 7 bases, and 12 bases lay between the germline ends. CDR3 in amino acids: CASSQASWNEQFF. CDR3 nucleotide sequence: TGTGCCAGCAGCCAAGCTAGCTGGAATGAGCAGTTCTTC.

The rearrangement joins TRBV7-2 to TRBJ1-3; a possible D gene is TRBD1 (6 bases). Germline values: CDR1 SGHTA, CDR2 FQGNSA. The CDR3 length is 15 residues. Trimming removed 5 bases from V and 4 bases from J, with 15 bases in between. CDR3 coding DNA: TGTGCCAGCAGCACGAGGACAGTCACGGGAAACACCATATATTTT. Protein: CASSTRTVTGNTIYF.

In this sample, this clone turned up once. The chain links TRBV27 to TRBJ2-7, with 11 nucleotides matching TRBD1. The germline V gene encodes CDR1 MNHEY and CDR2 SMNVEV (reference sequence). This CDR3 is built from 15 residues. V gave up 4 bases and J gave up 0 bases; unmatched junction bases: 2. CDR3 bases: TGTGCCAGCAGTTCCGGGACAGGGGGCTCCTACGAGCAGTACTTC. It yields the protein CASSSGTGGSYEQYF.

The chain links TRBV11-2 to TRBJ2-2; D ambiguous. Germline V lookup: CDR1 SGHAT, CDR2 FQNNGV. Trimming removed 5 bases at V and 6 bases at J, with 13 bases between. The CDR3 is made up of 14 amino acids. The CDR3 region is CASSHPLEAGELFF. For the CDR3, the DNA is TGTGCCAGCAGCCACCCCCTAGAGGCCGGGGAGCTGTTTTTT. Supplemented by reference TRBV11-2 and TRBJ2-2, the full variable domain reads EAGVAQSPRYKIIEKRQSVAFWCNPISGHATLYWYQQILGQGPKLLIQFQNNGVVDDSQLPKDRFSAERLKGVDSTLKIQPAKLEDSAVYLCASSHPLEAGELFFGEGSRLTVL.

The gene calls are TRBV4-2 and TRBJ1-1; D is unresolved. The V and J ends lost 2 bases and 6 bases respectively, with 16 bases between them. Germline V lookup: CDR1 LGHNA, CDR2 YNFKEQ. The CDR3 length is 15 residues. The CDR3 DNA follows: TGTGCCAGCAGCCAAACGGCGAGATCAGGATCTGAAGCTTTCTTT. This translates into CASSQTARSGSEAFF.

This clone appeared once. CDR3 coding DNA: TGTGCCAGCAGTTACTCGCCGCGGTATTCACCCCTCCACTTT. Its translation: CASSYSPRYSPLHF. V gene TRBV6-5 combines with J gene TRBJ1-6; the D is unclear. Germline V CDR1 and CDR2: MNHEY, SVGAGI. Trimming took 0 bases from V and 8 from J, leaving 8 bases between them. The CDR3 length is 14 residues.

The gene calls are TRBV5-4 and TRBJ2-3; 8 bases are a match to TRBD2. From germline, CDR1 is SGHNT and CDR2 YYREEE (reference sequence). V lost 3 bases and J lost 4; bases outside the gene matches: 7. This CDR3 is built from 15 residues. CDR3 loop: CASSSARGAADTQYF. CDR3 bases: TGTGCCAGCAGCTCCGCGCGGGGGGCGGCAGATACGCAGTATTTT.

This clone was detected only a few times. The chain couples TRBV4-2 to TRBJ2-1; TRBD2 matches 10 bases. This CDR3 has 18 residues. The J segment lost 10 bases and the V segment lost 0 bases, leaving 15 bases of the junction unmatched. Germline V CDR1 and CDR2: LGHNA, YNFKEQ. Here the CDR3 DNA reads TGTGCCAGCAGCCAAGATATGGGATCAACTAGCGGGGTCCTGGAGCAGTTCTTC. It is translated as CASSQDMGSTSGVLEQFF.

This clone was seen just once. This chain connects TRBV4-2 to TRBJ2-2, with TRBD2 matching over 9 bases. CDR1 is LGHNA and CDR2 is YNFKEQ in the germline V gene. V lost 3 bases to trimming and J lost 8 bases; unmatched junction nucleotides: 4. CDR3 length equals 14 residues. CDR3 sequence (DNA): TGTGCCAGCAGCCAGTCTAGCGGGACGGGGGAGCTGTTTTTT. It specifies CASSQSSGTGELFF.

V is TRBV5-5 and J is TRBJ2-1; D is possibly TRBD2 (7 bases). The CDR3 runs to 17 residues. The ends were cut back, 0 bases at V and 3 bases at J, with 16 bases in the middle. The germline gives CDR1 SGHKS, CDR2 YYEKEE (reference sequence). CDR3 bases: TGTGCCAGCAGCTTGGCCCTAGGGAGGGGGATCTACAATGAGCAGTTCTTC. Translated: CASSLALGRGIYNEQFF.

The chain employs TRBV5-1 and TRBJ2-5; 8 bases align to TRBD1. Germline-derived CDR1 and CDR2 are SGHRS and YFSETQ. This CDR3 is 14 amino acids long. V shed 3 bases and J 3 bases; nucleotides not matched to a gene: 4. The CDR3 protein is CASSSGQAEETQYF. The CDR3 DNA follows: TGCGCCAGCAGCTCGGGACAGGCAGAAGAGACCCAGTACTTC.

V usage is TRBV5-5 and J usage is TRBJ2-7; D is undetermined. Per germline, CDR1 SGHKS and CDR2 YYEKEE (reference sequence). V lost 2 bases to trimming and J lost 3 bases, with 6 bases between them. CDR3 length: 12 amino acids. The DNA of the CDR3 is TGTGCCAGCAGCTTACGAGGCTACGAGCAGTACTTC. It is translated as CASSLRGYEQYF.

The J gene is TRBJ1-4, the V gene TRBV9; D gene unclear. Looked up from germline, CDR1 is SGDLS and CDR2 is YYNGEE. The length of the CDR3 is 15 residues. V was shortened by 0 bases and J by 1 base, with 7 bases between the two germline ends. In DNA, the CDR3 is TGTGCCAGCAGCGTAGGTCTTAGAACTAATGAAAAACTGTTTTTT. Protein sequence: CASSVGLRTNEKLFF. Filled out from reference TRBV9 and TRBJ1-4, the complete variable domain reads DSGVTQTPKHLITATGQRVTLRCSPRSGDLSVYWYQQSLDQGLQFLIQYYNGEERAKGNILERFSAQQFPDLHSELNLSSLELGDSALYFCASSVGLRTNEKLFFGSGTQLSVL.

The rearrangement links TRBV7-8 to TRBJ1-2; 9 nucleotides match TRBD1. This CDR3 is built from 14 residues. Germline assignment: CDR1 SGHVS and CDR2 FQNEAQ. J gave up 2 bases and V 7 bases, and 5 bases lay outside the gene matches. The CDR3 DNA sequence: TGTGCCAGCACCGTGGGACAGGGAAACTATGGCTACACCTTC. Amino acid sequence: CASTVGQGNYGYTF.

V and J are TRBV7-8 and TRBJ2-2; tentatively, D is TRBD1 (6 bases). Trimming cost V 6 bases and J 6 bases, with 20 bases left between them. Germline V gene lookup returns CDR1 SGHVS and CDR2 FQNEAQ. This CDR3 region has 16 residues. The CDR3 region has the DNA TGTGCCAGCAGTTCACAGGGAAGATCTGTTCCCGGGGAGCTGTTTTTT. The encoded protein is CASSSQGRSVPGELFF. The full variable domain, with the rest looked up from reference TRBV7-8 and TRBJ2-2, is GAGVSQSPRYKVAKRGQDVALRCDPISGHVSLFWYQQALGQGPEFLTYFQNEAQLDKSGLPSDRFFAERPEGSVSTLKIQRTQQEDSAVYLCASSSQGRSVPGELFFGEGSRLTVL.

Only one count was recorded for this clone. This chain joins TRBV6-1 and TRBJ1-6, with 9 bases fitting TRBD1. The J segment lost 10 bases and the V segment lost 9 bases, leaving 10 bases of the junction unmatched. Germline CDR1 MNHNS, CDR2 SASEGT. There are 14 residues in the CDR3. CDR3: CASSEGTGSSPLHF. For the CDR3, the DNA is TGTGCCAGTAGCGAAGGGACAGGGTCCTCACCCCTCCACTTT.

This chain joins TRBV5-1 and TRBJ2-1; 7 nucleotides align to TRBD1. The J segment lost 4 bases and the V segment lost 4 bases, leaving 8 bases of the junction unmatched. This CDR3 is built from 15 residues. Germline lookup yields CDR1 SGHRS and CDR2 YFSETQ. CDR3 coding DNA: TGCGCCAGCAGCCCACCCGGGACAGAGTACAATGAGCAGTTCTTC. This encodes CASSPPGTEYNEQFF.

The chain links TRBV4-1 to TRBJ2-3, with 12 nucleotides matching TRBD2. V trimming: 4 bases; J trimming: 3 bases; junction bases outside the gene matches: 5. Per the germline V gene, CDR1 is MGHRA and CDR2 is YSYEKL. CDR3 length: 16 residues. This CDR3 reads CASSPLGTSGTDTQYF. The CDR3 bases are TGCGCCAGCAGCCCCCTAGGGACTAGCGGGACAGATACGCAGTATTTT.

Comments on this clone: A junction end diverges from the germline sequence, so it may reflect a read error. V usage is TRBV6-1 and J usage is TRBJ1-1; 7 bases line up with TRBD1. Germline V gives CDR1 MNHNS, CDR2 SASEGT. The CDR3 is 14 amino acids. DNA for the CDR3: TGTGCCAGCAGTGAACGGAGGACAGGTGGGACATCCCGATTT. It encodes CASSERRTGGTSRF.